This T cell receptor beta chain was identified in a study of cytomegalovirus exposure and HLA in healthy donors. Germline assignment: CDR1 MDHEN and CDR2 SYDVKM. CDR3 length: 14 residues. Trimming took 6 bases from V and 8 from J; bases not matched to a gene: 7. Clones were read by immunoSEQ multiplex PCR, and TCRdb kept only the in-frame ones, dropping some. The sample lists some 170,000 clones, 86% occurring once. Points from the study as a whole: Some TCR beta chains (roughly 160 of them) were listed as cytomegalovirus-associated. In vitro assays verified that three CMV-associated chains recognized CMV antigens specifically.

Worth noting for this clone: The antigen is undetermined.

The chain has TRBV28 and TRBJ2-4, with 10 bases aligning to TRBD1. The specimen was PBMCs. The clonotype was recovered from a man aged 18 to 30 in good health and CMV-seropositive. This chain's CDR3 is CASSPRQGAHIQYF. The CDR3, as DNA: TGTGCCAGCAGCCCGAGACAGGGGGCACACATTCAGTACTTC.